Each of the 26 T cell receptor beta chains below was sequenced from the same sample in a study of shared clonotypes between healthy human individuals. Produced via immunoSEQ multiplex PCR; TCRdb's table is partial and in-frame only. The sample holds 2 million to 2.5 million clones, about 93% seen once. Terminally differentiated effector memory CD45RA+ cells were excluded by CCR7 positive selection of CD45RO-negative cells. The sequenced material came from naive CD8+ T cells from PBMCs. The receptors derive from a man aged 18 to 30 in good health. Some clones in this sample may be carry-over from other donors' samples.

In DNA form, the CDR3 reads TGTGCCAGTAGTATAGACCCGGGACAGACCTACGAGCAGTACTTC. It translates to CASSIDPGQTYEQYF. V and J are TRBV19 and TRBJ2-7; the match to TRBD1 covers 7 bases. Germline V lookup: CDR1 LNHDA, CDR2 SQIVND (reference sequence). The CDR3 length is 15 residues. V dropped 0 bases and J dropped 2; count of bases not matched to a gene: 4. Complete variable domain (other parts from reference TRBV19 and TRBJ2-7): DGGITQSPKYLFRKEGQNVTLSCEQNLNHDAMYWYRQDPGQGLRLIYYSQIVNDFQKGDIAEGYSVSREKKESFPLTVTSAQKNPTAFYLCASSIDPGQTYEQYFGPGTRLTVT.

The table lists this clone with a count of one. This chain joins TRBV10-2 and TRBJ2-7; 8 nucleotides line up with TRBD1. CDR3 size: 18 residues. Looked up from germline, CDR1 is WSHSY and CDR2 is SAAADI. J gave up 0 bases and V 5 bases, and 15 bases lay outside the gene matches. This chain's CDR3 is CASSPGTGGSPSSYEQYF. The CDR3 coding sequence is TGCGCCAGCAGTCCCGGGACAGGAGGATCCCCCAGCTCCTACGAGCAGTACTTC.

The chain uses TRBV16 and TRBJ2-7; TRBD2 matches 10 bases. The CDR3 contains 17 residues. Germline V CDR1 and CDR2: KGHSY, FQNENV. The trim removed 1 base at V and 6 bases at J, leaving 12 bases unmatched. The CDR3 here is CASSQLSSGSSEGEQYF. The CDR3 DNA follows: TGTGCCAGCAGCCAATTGTCTAGCGGGAGTTCGGAGGGCGAGCAGTACTTC.

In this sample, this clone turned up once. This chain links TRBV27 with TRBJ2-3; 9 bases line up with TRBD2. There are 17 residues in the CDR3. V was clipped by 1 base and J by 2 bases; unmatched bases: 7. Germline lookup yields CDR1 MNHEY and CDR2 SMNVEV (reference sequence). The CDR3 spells CASSLWGSGSITDTQYF. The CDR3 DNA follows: TGTGCCAGCAGTTTATGGGGTAGCGGGAGTATCACAGATACGCAGTATTTT.

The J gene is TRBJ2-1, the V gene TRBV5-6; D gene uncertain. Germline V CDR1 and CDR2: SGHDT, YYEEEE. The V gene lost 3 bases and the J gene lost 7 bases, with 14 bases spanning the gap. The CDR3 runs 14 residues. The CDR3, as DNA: TGTGCCAGCAGCTCGTTACCCCGCGGTAATGAGCAGTTCTTC. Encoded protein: CASSSLPRGNEQFF.

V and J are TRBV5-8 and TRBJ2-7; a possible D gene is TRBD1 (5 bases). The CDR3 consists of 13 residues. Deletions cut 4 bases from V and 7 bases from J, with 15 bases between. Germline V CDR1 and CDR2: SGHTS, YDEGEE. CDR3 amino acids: CASSPRQGEEQYF. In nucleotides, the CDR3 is TGTGCCAGCAGCCCGCGCCAAGGGGAAGAGCAGTACTTC.

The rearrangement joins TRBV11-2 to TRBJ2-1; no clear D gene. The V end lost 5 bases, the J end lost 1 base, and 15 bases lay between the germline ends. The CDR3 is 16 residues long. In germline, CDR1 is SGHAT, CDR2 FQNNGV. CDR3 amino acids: CASSVGISRSYNEQFF. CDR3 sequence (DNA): TGTGCCAGCAGCGTGGGTATTTCTCGATCCTACAATGAGCAGTTCTTC.

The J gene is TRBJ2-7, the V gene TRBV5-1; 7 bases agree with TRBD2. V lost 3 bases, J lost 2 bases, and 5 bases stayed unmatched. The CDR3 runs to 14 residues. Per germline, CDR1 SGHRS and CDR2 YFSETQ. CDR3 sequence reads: CASSWGSGAYEQYF. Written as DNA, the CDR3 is TGCGCCAGCAGCTGGGGGAGCGGGGCCTACGAGCAGTACTTC.

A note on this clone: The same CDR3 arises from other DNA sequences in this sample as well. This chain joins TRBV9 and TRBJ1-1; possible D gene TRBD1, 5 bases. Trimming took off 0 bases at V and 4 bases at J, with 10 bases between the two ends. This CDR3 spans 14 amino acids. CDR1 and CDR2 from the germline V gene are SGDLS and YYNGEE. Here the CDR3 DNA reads TGTGCCAGCAGCGTAGGGGGGGAAGGCACTGAAGCTTTCTTT. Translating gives CASSVGGEGTEAFF.

The CDR3 nucleotides are TGTGCCAGCAGCCCCCCCGTTAACTATGGCTACACCTTC. Its translation: CASSPPVNYGYTF. The chain is built from TRBV7-9 and TRBJ1-2; D uncertain. The CDR3 has 13 residues. Trimming pared 5 bases from V and 1 base from J, leaving 8 bases between. Germline CDR1 reads SEHNR; CDR2 reads FQNEAQ (reference sequence).

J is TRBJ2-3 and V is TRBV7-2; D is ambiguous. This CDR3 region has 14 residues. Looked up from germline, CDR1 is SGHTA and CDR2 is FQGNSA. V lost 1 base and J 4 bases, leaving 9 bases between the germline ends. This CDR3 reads CASSLERQPDTQYF. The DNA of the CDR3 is TGTGCCAGCAGCTTAGAGAGGCAGCCAGATACGCAGTATTTT. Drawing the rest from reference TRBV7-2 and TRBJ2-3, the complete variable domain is GAGVSQSPSNKVTEKGKDVELRCDPISGHTALYWYRQSLGQGLEFLIYFQGNSAPDKSGLPSDRFSAERTGGSVSTLTIQRTQQEDSAVYLCASSLERQPDTQYFGPGTRLTVL.

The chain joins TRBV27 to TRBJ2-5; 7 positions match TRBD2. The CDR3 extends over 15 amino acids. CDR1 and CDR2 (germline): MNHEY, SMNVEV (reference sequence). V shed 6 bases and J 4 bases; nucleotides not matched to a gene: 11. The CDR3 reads CASSPDGRPGETQYF. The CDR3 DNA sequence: TGTGCCAGCAGCCCGGACGGGAGGCCGGGAGAGACCCAGTACTTC.

The CDR3: CASSKPSGTTPPDTQYF. CDR3 sequence (DNA): TGTGCCAGCAGCAAGCCGTCCGGGACAACTCCCCCAGATACGCAGTATTTT. V is TRBV21-1 and J is TRBJ2-3; the table's D call, TRBD1, was not checked against the DNA. TRBV21-1 is tagged as a pseudogene. The CDR3 is 17 amino acids.

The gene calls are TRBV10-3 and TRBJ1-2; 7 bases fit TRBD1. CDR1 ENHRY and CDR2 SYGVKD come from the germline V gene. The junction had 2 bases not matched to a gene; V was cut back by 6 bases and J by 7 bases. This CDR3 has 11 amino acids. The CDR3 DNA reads TGTGCCATCAGGACAGGGACTGGCTACACCTTC. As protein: CAIRTGTGYTF.

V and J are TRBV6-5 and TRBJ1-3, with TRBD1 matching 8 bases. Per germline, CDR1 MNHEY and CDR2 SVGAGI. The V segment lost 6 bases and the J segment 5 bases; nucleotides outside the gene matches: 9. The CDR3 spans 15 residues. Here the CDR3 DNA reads TGTGCCAGCAGCATCGACAGGGACAGGAGAAACACCATATATTTT. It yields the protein CASSIDRDRRNTIYF.

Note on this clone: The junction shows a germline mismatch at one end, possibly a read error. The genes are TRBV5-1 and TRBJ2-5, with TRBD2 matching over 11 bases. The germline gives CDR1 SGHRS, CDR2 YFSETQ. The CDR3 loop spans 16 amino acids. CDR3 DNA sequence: TGCGCCAGCAGCTCGCGACTAGCGGGAACTCAAGAGGCCCAGTACTTC. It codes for CASSSRLAGTQEAQYF. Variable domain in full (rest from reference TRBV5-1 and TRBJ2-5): KAGVTQTPRYLIKTRGQQVTLSCSPISGHRSVSWYQQTPGQGLQFLFEYFSETQRNKGNFPGRFSGRQFSNSRSEMNVSTLELGDSALYLCASSSRLAGTQEAQYFGPGTRLLVL.

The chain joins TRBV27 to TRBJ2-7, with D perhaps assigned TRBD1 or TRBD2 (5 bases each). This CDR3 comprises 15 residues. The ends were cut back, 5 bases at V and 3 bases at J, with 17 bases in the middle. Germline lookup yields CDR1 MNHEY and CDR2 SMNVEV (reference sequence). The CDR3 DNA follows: TGTGCCAGCAGTAAAAGACTGGGACCAAACTACGAGCAGTACTTC. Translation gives CASSKRLGPNYEQYF.

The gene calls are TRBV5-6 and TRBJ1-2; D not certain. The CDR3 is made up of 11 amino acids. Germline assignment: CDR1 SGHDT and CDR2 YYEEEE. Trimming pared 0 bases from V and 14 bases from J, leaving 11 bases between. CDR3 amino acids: CASSLGHVTTF. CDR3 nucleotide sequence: TGTGCCAGCAGCTTGGGACACGTCACGACCTTC.

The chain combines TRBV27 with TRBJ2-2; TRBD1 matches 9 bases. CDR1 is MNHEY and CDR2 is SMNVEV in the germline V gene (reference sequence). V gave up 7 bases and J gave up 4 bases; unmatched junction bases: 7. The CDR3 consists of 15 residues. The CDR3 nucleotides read TGTGCCAGCATGGACAGGGGCGGTTCCACCGGGGAGCTGTTTTTT. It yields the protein CASMDRGGSTGELFF.

The CDR3 reads CASSSGGAGGKAFF. CDR3 DNA: TGTGCCAGCAGTTCGGGCGGGGCAGGGGGAAAAGCTTTCTTT. The V call is TRBV6-5, the J call TRBJ1-1; TRBD1 aligns across 7 bases. CDR1 is MNHEY and CDR2 is SVGAGI in the germline V gene. This CDR3 contains 14 residues. The J segment lost 9 bases and the V segment lost 4 bases, leaving 11 bases of the junction unmatched.

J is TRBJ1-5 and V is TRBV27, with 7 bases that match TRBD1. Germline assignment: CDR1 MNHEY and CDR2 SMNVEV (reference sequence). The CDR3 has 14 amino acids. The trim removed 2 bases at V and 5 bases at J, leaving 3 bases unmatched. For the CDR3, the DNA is TGTGCCAGCAGTTTAGCAGGGGGGTATCAGCCCCAGCATTTT. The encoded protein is CASSLAGGYQPQHF.

The CDR3 nucleotides read TGTGCCAGCAGCCCCTTGGGGACAGCGAGCTCCTACGAGCAGTACTTC. Amino acids: CASSPLGTASSYEQYF. V usage is TRBV27 and J usage is TRBJ2-7, with 7 positions matching TRBD1. CDR1 is MNHEY and CDR2 is SMNVEV in the germline V gene (reference sequence). The CDR3 extends over 16 amino acids. V shed 6 bases, J shed 0 bases, and the junction held 11 bases outside the gene matches.

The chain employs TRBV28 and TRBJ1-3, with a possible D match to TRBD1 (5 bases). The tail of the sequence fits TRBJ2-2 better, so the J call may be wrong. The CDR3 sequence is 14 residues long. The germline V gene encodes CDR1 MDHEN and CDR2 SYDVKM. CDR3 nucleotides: TGTGCCAGCAGTTTAGCCAGGGCAATCGGGGAGCTGTTTTTT. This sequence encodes CASSLARAIGELFF.

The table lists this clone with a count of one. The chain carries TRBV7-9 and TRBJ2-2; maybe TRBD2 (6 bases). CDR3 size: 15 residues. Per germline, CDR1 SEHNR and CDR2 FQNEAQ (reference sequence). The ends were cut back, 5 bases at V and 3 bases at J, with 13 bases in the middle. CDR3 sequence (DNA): TGTGCCAGCAGCCCCCTGACTAGTCACACCGGGGAGCTGTTTTTT. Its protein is CASSPLTSHTGELFF. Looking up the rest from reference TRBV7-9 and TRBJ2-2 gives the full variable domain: DTGVSQNPRHKITKRGQNVTFRCDPISEHNRLYWYRQTLGQGPEFLTYFQNEAQLEKSRLLSDRFSAERPKGSFSTLEIQRTEQGDSAMYLCASSPLTSHTGELFFGEGSRLTVL.

The CDR3 coding sequence is TGTGCCACCAGCCGAAGGGTAATAGATACGCAGTATTTT. Protein: CATSRRVIDTQYF. The J gene is TRBJ2-3, the V gene TRBV15, with D uncertain. CDR3 length equals 13 residues. V lost 5 bases and J lost 5, with 11 bases in between. From germline, CDR1 is LNHNV and CDR2 YYDKDF (reference sequence).

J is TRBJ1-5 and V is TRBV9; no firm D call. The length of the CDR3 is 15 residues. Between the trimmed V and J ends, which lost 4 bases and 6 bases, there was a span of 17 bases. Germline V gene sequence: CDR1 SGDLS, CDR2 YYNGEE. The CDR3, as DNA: TGTGCCAGCAGCCTCCTCGGGGAAGCGGGTCAGCCCCAGCATTTT. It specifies CASSLLGEAGQPQHF.